These T cell receptor beta chains were read from a single sample in a study of blood T cell repertoires in COVID-19. Produced via immunoSEQ multiplex PCR; TCRdb's table is partial and in-frame only. The repertoire includes about 280,000 clones, roughly 89% of them detected once, and more than 9.5% sits in the top ten. The sequenced material came from peripheral blood. The receptors come from a woman aged 25-40 years with COVID-19, enrolled during active disease. Both conserved end residues are part of each CDR3. A D gene is named only where the DNA matches it firmly. Clone size is shown for a subset of rows, as once, few, many or a class of expanded clone.

clone_size j_call d_call v_call cdr3_nt cdr3_aa
NA TRBJ1-2 NA TRBV2 TGTGCCAGCAGGGGCATGAATAACTATGGCTACACCTTC CASRGMNNYGYTF
NA TRBJ2-2 NA TRBV11-1 TGTGCCAGCAGCCTAAATCAGCGAGGGGAGCTGTTTTTT CASSLNQRGELFF
few TRBJ1-3 NA TRBV7-9 TGTGCCAGCAGCCCAGGGTCTGGAAACACCATATATTTT CASSPGSGNTIYF
once TRBJ1-5 NA TRBV27 TGTGCCAGCAGTTTGGGAGGTGTTTTCAATCAGCCCCAGCATTTT CASSLGGVFNQPQHF
NA TRBJ1-2 TRBD1 TRBV6-1 TGTGCCAGCAGTGAATGGGCAGGGGGCGATGGCTACACCTTC CASSEWAGGDGYTF
NA TRBJ2-3 TRBD1 TRBV3-1/TRBV3-2 TGTGCCAGCAGCCAAAATTTCCCCAAAACAGGGGTCCGCACAGATACGCAGTATTTT CASSQNFPKTGVRTDTQYF
NA TRBJ2-3 TRBD1 TRBV11-2 TGTGCCAGCAGCTTGCCTATGGGACAGGGCACAGATACGCAGTATTTT CASSLPMGQGTDTQYF
NA TRBJ2-5 NA TRBV18 TGTGCCAGCTCACAACAAGGGGGTGAAGAGACCCAGTACTTC CASSQQGGEETQYF
once TRBJ1-2 NA TRBV11-2 TGTGCCAGCAGCCCCCGGGGGAGTGGTGGCTACACCTTC CASSPRGSGGYTF
NA TRBJ1-5 NA TRBV3-1/TRBV3-2 TGTGCCAGCAGCCCAGCCCCAGGGGCCCAGCCCCAGCATTTT CASSPAPGAQPQHF
once TRBJ1-6 NA TRBV7-6 TGTGCCAGCAGCTCAGAACACGATGGCTATAATTCACCCCTCCACTTT CASSSEHDGYNSPLHF
NA TRBJ1-2 NA TRBV5-1 TGCGCCAGCAGCTTAACAGGAATCGATGGCTACACCTTC CASSLTGIDGYTF
few TRBJ1-1 NA TRBV3-1/TRBV3-2 TGTGCCAGCAGCCAAGAGCCCCACCAGGAAGGAGGGACTGAAGCTTTCTTT CASSQEPHQEGGTEAFF
NA TRBJ2-2 NA TRBV5-1 TGCGCCAGCAGCTTGATACAGGGAGTTGGGAACACCGGGGAGCTGTTTTTT CASSLIQGVGNTGELFF
NA TRBJ2-5 TRBD1 TRBV7-9 TGTGCCAGCAGCTTAGGACAGGGCGAAGAGACCCAGTACTTC CASSLGQGEETQYF
once TRBJ1-6 NA TRBV10-2 TGCGCCAGCAGTGAACGAGTTTCACCCCTCCACTTT CASSERVSPLHF
NA TRBJ2-3 TRBD2 TRBV9 TGTGCCAGCAGCGTAAGCGGGGGCCGCACAGATACGCAGTATTTT CASSVSGGRTDTQYF
few TRBJ1-1 TRBD1 TRBV5-1 TGCGCCAGCAGCCGGACAGGGGACTTAGCTTTCTTT CASSRTGDLAFF
NA TRBJ2-3 NA TRBV25-1 TGTGCCAGCAGTATGGGGGGGACAGGAGGCACAGATACGCAGTATTTT CASSMGGTGGTDTQYF
NA TRBJ1-2 NA TRBV3-1/TRBV3-2 TGTGCCAGCAGCCCCGGGGGTCCGACGGGCTACACCTTC CASSPGGPTGYTF
NA TRBJ1-1 TRBD1 TRBV5-1 TGCGCCAGCAGCCTCGGGACAGGGAGGAGGAACACTGAAGCTTTCTTT CASSLGTGRRNTEAFF
NA TRBJ2-5 NA TRBV7-8 TGTGCCAGCAGCTTAAGGTGGGGGGGGGCGACGAGTGAGACCCAGTACTTC CASSLRWGGATSETQYF
NA TRBJ1-1 TRBD1 TRBV13 TGTGCCAGCAGCGTCGGGACAGGGGTAGCTTTCTTT CASSVGTGVAFF
NA TRBJ2-2 TRBD1 TRBV10-3 TGTGCCATCAGTGGGCGACAGGGATGGAACACCGGGGAGCTGTTTTTT CAISGRQGWNTGELFF